The TCR beta chain described here comes from a study of patients and donors after allogeneic stem cell transplantation. This CDR3 spans 16 amino acids. Germline CDR1 reads SGHTA; CDR2 reads FQGNSA. The ends were cut back, 0 bases at V and 7 bases at J, with 16 bases in the middle. TCRdb reprocessed the RT-PCR reads via MiXCR and lists one record per CDR3 protein. The sample shows roughly 940,000 distinct CDR3 sequences, 18% of them seen only once. The sequencing sample was made of blood, either unsorted or a sorted T cell fraction (not recorded which). The chain employs TRBV7-2 and TRBJ2-1, with TRBD1 as a possible D gene (5 bases). This clonotype originated in a human donor who was either an allogeneic HSCT recipient or a stem cell or donor lymphocyte infusion donor (not recorded which). It is not recorded whose cells these are; they may come from a transplant donor. This chain's CDR3 is CASSLAPQGVLNEQFF. The CDR3 DNA sequence: TGTGCCAGCAGCTTAGCCCCACAAGGGGTGTTGAATGAGCAGTTCTTC.